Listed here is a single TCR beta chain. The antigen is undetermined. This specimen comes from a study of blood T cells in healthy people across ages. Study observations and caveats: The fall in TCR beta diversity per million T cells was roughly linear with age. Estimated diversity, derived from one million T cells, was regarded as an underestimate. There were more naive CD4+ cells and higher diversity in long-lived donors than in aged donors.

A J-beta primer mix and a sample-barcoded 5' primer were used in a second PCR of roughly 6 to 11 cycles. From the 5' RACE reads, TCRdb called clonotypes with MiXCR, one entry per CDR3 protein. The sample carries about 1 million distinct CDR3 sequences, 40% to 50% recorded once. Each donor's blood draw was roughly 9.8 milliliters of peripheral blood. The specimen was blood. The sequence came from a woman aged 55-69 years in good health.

Here the CDR3 reads CASSLFATLAYEQYF. The CDR3 bases are TGTGCCAGCAGTTTATTTGCCACACTGGCATACGAGCAGTACTTC. The chain couples TRBV27 to TRBJ2-4, with D uncertain. The assigned J gene may be wrong: the sequence end matches TRBJ2-7 better. This CDR3 has 15 amino acids. The germline V gene has CDR1 MNHEY and CDR2 SMNVEV (reference sequence).